The rows below give T cell receptor beta chains drawn from one sample of a study of cytotoxic CD8 clonotypes in ibrutinib-treated CLL. The protocol was immunoSEQ multiplex PCR, while the TCRdb copy is restricted to in-frame clones and leaves out a portion. The repertoire holds some 310,000 clones, with 80% as singletons. The sample here was PBMCs, taken before ibrutinib treatment. The source is a human donor with chronic lymphocytic leukemia. Both conserved end residues are part of each CDR3. The D gene is left open where the match is weak.

TRBJ2-1 | TRBV7-2 | TRBD2 | 14 | CASSLREAYNEQFF | TGTGCCAGCAGCTTACGGGAGGCCTACAATGAGCAGTTCTTC
TRBJ1-2 | TRBV30 | NA | 14 | CAWRGRWRDYGYTF | TGTGCCTGGAGAGGGAGGTGGCGGGACTATGGCTACACCTTC
TRBJ2-7 | TRBV11-2 | TRBD2 | 15 | CASSPNSGRPGEQYF | TGTGCCAGCAGCCCGAATAGCGGGAGGCCCGGCGAGCAGTACTTC
TRBJ1-2 | TRBV19 | TRBD1 | 16 | CASSFLGQGQGGGYTF | TGTGCCAGTAGTTTCCTCGGACAGGGCCAAGGAGGTGGCTACACCTTC
TRBJ2-3 | TRBV19 | NA | 13 | CASSKRLTDTQYF | TGTGCCAGTAGTAAGCGCCTCACAGATACGCAGTATTTT
TRBJ2-3 | TRBV27 | TRBD2 | 16 | CASSLWTSGRRNTQYF | TGTGCCAGCAGTTTATGGACTAGCGGGAGGAGAAATACGCAGTATTTT
TRBJ2-3 | TRBV5-1 | TRBD1 | 21 | CASSRNLGTGAFGPSTDTQYF | TGCGCCAGCAGCCGCAATCTCGGGACAGGGGCTTTTGGGCCGAGCACAGATACGCAGTATTTT
TRBJ2-4 | TRBV11-1 | NA | 14 | CASSLALAKNIQYF | TGTGCCAGCAGCTTAGCGTTAGCCAAAAACATTCAGTACTTC
TRBJ1-1 | TRBV6-5 | TRBD1 | 15 | CASSYSREGATEAFF | TGTGCCAGCAGTTACTCGAGGGAGGGGGCCACTGAAGCTTTCTTT
TRBJ2-5 | TRBV4-3 | TRBD2 | 16 | CASSQDGRGAGETQYF | TGCGCCAGCAGCCAAGATGGGCGGGGAGCGGGGGAGACCCAGTACTTC
TRBJ1-2 | TRBV27 | NA | 14 | CASSLHSGNYGYTF | TGTGCCAGCAGTTTACACTCAGGGAACTATGGCTACACCTTC